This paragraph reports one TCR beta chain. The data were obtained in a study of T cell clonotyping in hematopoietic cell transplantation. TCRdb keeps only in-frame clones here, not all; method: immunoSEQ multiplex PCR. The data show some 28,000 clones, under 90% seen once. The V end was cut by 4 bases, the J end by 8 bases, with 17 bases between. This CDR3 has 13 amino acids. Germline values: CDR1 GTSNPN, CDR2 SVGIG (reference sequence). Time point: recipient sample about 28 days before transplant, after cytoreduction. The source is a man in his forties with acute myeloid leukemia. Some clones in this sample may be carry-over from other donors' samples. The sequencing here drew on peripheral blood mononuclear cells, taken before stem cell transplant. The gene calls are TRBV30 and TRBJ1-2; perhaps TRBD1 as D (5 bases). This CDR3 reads CAWNTGHSFGYTF. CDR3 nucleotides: TGTGCCTGGAACACAGGCCACTCATTCGGCTACACCTTC.